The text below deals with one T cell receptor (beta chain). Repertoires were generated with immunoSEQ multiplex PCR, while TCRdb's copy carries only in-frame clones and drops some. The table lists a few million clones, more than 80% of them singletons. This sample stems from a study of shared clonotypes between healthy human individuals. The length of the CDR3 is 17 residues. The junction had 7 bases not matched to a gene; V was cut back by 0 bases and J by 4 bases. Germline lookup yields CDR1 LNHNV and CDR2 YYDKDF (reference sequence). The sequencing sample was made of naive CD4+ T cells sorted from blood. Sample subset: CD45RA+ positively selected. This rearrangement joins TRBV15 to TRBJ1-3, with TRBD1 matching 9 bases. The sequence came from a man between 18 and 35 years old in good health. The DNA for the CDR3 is TGTGCCACCAGCAGAGACCGGGACAGGGCGGACGGAAACACCATATATTTT. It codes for CATSRDRDRADGNTIYF.